The 10 T cell receptor beta chains below all came from one sample that was sequenced in a study of T cell responses to AZD1222 COVID-19 vaccine. The table came from immunoSEQ multiplex PCR; TCRdb's copy has only in-frame clones and leaves some out. The table has roughly 78,000 clones, roughly 80% seen once. The source was peripheral blood, collected on day 0 of AZD1222 vaccination. These receptors were obtained from an adult in good health.

J is TRBJ2-2 and V is TRBV7-9; tentatively, D is TRBD1 (7 bases). Looked up from germline, CDR1 is SEHNR and CDR2 is FQNEAQ (reference sequence). The CDR3 sequence is 18 residues long. V dropped 3 bases and J dropped 3 bases, with 20 bases sitting between them. CDR3 amino acids: CASSFVGGGFFDTGELFF. The CDR3, as DNA: TGTGCCAGCAGCTTTGTTGGAGGGGGCTTTTTTGACACCGGGGAGCTGTTTTTT.

As for this clone: This sample also contains other DNA sequences that code for the same CDR3. This chain connects TRBV7-2 to TRBJ2-3, with D tentatively TRBD2 (6 bases). CDR3 length: 15 amino acids. CDR1 SGHTA and CDR2 FQGNSA come from the germline V gene. V was shortened by 5 bases and J by 0 bases, with 12 bases between the two germline ends. The CDR3 loop reads CASSLTGTSTDTQYF. CDR3 DNA: TGTGCCAGCAGCCTAACCGGGACTAGCACAGATACGCAGTATTTT.

The chain employs TRBV5-1 and TRBJ1-2, with TRBD1 identical over 7 bases. Germline V gene sequence: CDR1 SGHRS, CDR2 YFSETQ. This CDR3 region has 13 residues. Losses at the gene ends were 4 bases for V and 6 bases for J; bases not matched to a gene: 6. CDR3 coding DNA: TGCGCCAGCAGCGGAAGACAGGGAGATGGCTACACCTTC. Amino acid sequence: CASSGRQGDGYTF.

The V call is TRBV3-1 (or the pseudogene TRBV3-2), the J call TRBJ1-5, with D maybe TRBD1 (6 bases). Germline lookup yields CDR1 LGHDT and CDR2 YNNKEL (reference sequence). This CDR3 is 15 amino acids long. V lost 1 base and J 3 bases, leaving 10 bases between the germline ends. The CDR3 protein is CASSQAAGDNQPQHF. In DNA form, the CDR3 reads TGTGCCAGCAGCCAAGCGGCAGGGGACAATCAGCCCCAGCATTTT.

This sequence joins TRBV29-1 and TRBJ2-1; 9 positions agree with TRBD2. The CDR3 extends over 14 amino acids. Germline CDR1 and CDR2: SQVTM and ANQGSEA. Germline trimming cut 1 base from V and 4 bases from J; bases unmatched to any gene: 2. As DNA, the CDR3 is TGCAGCGTTGAAGGGCTAGCGGGATACAATGAGCAGTTCTTC. It translates to CSVEGLAGYNEQFF.

V gene TRBV18 combines with J gene TRBJ1-2, with 8 bases identical to TRBD1. The V gene end was trimmed by 5 bases and the J gene end by 3 bases; junction bases not matched to a gene: 2. Germline loops: CDR1 KGHSH, CDR2 LQKENI. CDR3 size: 13 residues. CDR3 protein: CASSEGQDYGYTF. CDR3 in DNA: TGTGCCAGCTCAGAGGGACAGGACTATGGCTACACCTTC. Combining the CDR3 with reference TRBV18 and TRBJ1-2 gives the whole variable domain NAGVMQNPRHLVRRRGQEARLRCSPMKGHSHVYWYRQLPEEGLKFMVYLQKENIIDESGMPKERFSAEFPKEGPSILRIQQVVRGDSAAYFCASSEGQDYGYTFGSGTRLTVV.

In DNA form, the CDR3 reads TGTGCCAGTAGGGAGGGGGCGAGCTCCTACAATGAGCAGTTCTTC. Its translation is CASREGASSYNEQFF. The V call is TRBV19, the J call TRBJ2-1; perhaps TRBD1 as D (7 bases). The CDR3 contains 15 residues. V lost 6 bases, J lost 0 bases, and 12 bases lay in between. Germline V gene sequence: CDR1 LNHDA, CDR2 SQIVND (reference sequence).

On this clone: Other nucleotide sequences from this sample produce the same CDR3. The chain is built from TRBV7-9 and TRBJ1-6; no definite D call. V was pared by 1 base and J by 10 bases, with 5 bases between. The CDR3 extends over 12 amino acids. CDR1 SEHNR and CDR2 FQNEAQ come from the germline V gene (reference sequence). In DNA form, the CDR3 reads TGTGCCAGCAGCTTAGACAACTCACCCCTCCACTTT. Protein product: CASSLDNSPLHF.

The chain is built from TRBV11-3 and TRBJ2-7; TRBD2 might be the D (5 bases). This CDR3 is 14 amino acids long. The V end lost 5 bases, the J end lost 5 bases, and 16 bases lay between the germline ends. From germline, CDR1 is SGHNT and CDR2 YENEEA. The chain's CDR3 is CASSPQRASDEQYF. In nucleotides, the CDR3 is TGTGCCAGCAGCCCACAGAGGGCTTCGGACGAGCAGTACTTC.

The chain links TRBV7-6 to TRBJ2-7; possibly TRBD1 or TRBD2 for D (5 bases each). Trimming pared 5 bases from V and 3 bases from J, leaving 20 bases between. There are 16 residues in the CDR3. In germline, CDR1 is SGHVS, CDR2 FNYEAQ. The CDR3 is CASSPAGAGPIYEQYF. The CDR3 DNA is TGTGCCAGCAGCCCCGCCGGGGCAGGGCCCATCTACGAGCAGTACTTC.